Presented here are 26 T cell receptor beta chains from one specimen sequenced in a study of OX40 agonist ivuxolimab in advanced cancers. Measured with immunoSEQ multiplex PCR; TCRdb has only the in-frame clones, and not every one. Of 75,000 to 100,000 clones in the sample, under 95% were seen once. The sample consisted of CD4+ or CD8+ T cells sorted from blood, taken in a trial of the OX40 agonist ivuxolimab. The source of these receptors is an adult with an advanced solid tumor such as melanoma, head and neck, liver or kidney cancer.

The chain recombines TRBV9 with TRBJ1-3, with 9 bases identical to TRBD1. V lost 2 bases, J lost 2 bases, and 8 bases stayed unmatched. The CDR3 runs 17 residues. Per the germline V gene, CDR1 is SGDLS and CDR2 is YYNGEE. CDR3 sequence: CASSVRPDRGPGNTIYF. The DNA for the CDR3 is TGTGCCAGCAGCGTTCGACCGGACAGGGGACCTGGAAACACCATATATTTT.

A remark on this clone: The same CDR3 also results from other DNA sequences found in this sample. The chain uses TRBV29-1 and TRBJ1-1; D not resolved. The germline gives CDR1 SQVTM, CDR2 ANQGSEA. The CDR3 totals 14 residues. Trimming left V 6 bases short and J 5 bases short, with 19 bases between. Here the CDR3 reads CSVRLSGRLTEAFF. Here the CDR3 DNA reads TGCAGCGTCCGACTGTCAGGAAGGTTGACTGAAGCTTTCTTT.

This chain joins TRBV2 and TRBJ2-3; D might be TRBD2 (5 bases). Trimming cost V 5 bases and J 6 bases, with 18 bases left between them. Germline V lookup: CDR1 SNHLY, CDR2 FYNNEI. The CDR3 sequence is 15 residues long. DNA of the CDR3: TGTGCCAGCAGTAGGGCGGGCCCTATCGCGGATACGCAGTATTTT. Its translation is CASSRAGPIADTQYF.

This chain links TRBV2 with TRBJ1-4; the D gene is possibly TRBD1 (6 bases). The ends were cut back, 2 bases at V and 5 bases at J, with 15 bases in the middle. Germline V gene data show CDR1 as SNHLY and CDR2 as FYNNEI. The CDR3 contains 16 residues. CDR3 region: CASSERSRTGNEKLFF. The DNA of the CDR3 is TGTGCCAGCAGTGAAAGGTCTAGAACAGGGAATGAAAAACTGTTTTTT. Full variable domain (remainder filled in from reference TRBV2 and TRBJ1-4): EPEVTQTPSHQVTQMGQEVILRCVPISNHLYFYWYRQILGQKVEFLVSFYNNEISEKSEIFDDQFSVERPDGSNFTLKIRSTKLEDSAMYFCASSERSRTGNEKLFFGSGTQLSVL.

J is TRBJ1-1 and V is TRBV23-1; 7 nucleotides line up with TRBD1. TRBV23-1 is filed as an ORF, its function uncertain. The CDR3 length is 15 residues. The trim removed 2 bases at V and 1 base at J, leaving 4 bases unmatched. CDR3 loop: CASSQETGPNTEAFF. Here the CDR3 DNA reads TGCGCCAGCAGTCAAGAGACAGGGCCGAACACTGAAGCTTTCTTT.

This chain connects TRBV7-8 to TRBJ1-1, with 10 positions matching TRBD1. The V segment lost 4 bases and the J segment 0 bases; nucleotides outside the gene matches: 5. CDR3 length: 16 residues. CDR1 and CDR2 from the germline V gene are SGHVS and FQNEAQ. The CDR3 sequence is CASSWGTGALNTEAFF. CDR3 nucleotides: TGTGCCAGCAGCTGGGGGACAGGGGCACTGAACACTGAAGCTTTCTTT.

V usage is TRBV11-3 and J usage is TRBJ2-5, with 9 bases aligning to TRBD1. The CDR3 totals 15 residues. The ends lost 1 base at V and 5 bases at J; junction bases unmatched: 5. Per germline, CDR1 SGHNT and CDR2 YENEEA. This CDR3 is CASSLGDRGGETQYF. The CDR3, as DNA: TGTGCCAGCAGCTTAGGTGACAGGGGGGGTGAGACCCAGTACTTC.

The chain is built from TRBV19 and TRBJ1-1; 7 nucleotides line up with TRBD1. The CDR3 spans 13 residues. V lost 1 base to trimming and J lost 7 bases; unmatched junction nucleotides: 3. Germline lookup yields CDR1 LNHDA and CDR2 SQIVND (reference sequence). The CDR3 loop is CASSIGGQYEAFF. As DNA, the CDR3 is TGTGCCAGTAGTATAGGGGGACAGTATGAAGCTTTCTTT.

J is TRBJ1-1 and V is TRBV9; TRBD1 might be the D (6 bases). Trimming cost V 5 bases and J 11 bases, with 16 bases left between them. This CDR3 is 12 amino acids long. Germline-derived CDR1 and CDR2 are SGDLS and YYNGEE. The CDR3 bases are TGTGCCAGCAGTCGCGAAGGGGGGAGGGCTTTCTTT. Protein: CASSREGGRAFF.

V is TRBV11-3 and J is TRBJ1-1; D is possibly TRBD1 (6 bases). CDR1 and CDR2 (germline): SGHNT, YENEEA. The V and J ends lost 2 bases and 0 bases respectively, with 10 bases between them. This CDR3 contains 15 residues. The CDR3 region is CASSLLGGMNTEAFF. In DNA, the CDR3 is TGTGCCAGCAGCTTACTGGGGGGCATGAACACTGAAGCTTTCTTT.

V is TRBV4-1 and J is TRBJ2-6; maybe TRBD1 (5 bases). This CDR3 region has 16 residues. V was pared by 7 bases and J by 0 bases, with 13 bases between. Germline CDR1 and CDR2: MGHRA and YSYEKL. CDR3 residues: CASTEQAYSGANVLTF. The CDR3 DNA reads TGCGCCAGCACCGAACAGGCGTACTCTGGGGCCAACGTCCTGACTTTC.

This chain joins TRBV5-1 and TRBJ2-3, with 7 bases matching TRBD1. The germline V gene has CDR1 SGHRS and CDR2 YFSETQ. Trimming took 3 bases from V and 5 from J; bases not matched to a gene: 6. The CDR3 contains 14 residues. CDR3 sequence: CASSSWDSKDTQYF. In DNA form, the CDR3 reads TGCGCCAGCAGCTCCTGGGACAGTAAAGATACGCAGTATTTT.

The chain's CDR3 is CASRTGGTHEQFF. The CDR3 bases are TGTGCCAGCCGGACAGGGGGCACACATGAGCAGTTCTTC. The gene calls are TRBV19 and TRBJ2-1; 11 bases fit TRBD1. Looked up from germline, CDR1 is LNHDA and CDR2 is SQIVND (reference sequence). This CDR3 is 13 amino acids long. The V and J ends lost 9 bases and 8 bases, in that order; junction bases with no gene match: 6.

The CDR3 DNA sequence: TGTGCCAGCAGTTTGGTAGGCGTAAGGTACAATGAGCAGTTCTTC. Amino acids: CASSLVGVRYNEQFF. This chain connects TRBV28 to TRBJ2-1; no clear D. The CDR3 totals 15 residues. V lost 3 bases and J lost 4, with 13 bases in between. CDR1 is MDHEN, CDR2 SYDVKM, per germline. Full variable domain (rest looked up from reference TRBV28 and TRBJ2-1): DVKVTQSSRYLVKRTGEKVFLECVQDMDHENMFWYRQDPGLGLRLIYFSYDVKMKEKGDIPEGYSVSREKKERFSLILESASTNQTSMYLCASSLVGVRYNEQFFGPGTRLTVL.

CDR3 protein: CASSLAGGLNEQFF. CDR3 sequence (DNA): TGTGCCAGCAGCTTGGCCGGGGGGTTGAATGAGCAGTTCTTC. The V gene is TRBV5-5, the J gene TRBJ2-1; 7 nucleotides align to TRBD2. The CDR3 is made up of 14 amino acids. Germline assignment: CDR1 SGHKS and CDR2 YYEKEE (reference sequence). The V and J ends lost 0 bases and 7 bases, in that order; junction bases with no gene match: 4.

The chain carries TRBV14 and TRBJ1-1; no firm D call. The CDR3 sequence is 13 residues long. The ends were cut back, 3 bases at V and 1 base at J, with 6 bases in the middle. Germline assignment: CDR1 SGHDN and CDR2 FVKESK. CDR3 protein: CASSHLRNTEAFF. The CDR3 DNA is TGTGCCAGCAGCCACCTTCGGAACACTGAAGCTTTCTTT. Based on the CDR3 plus reference TRBV14 and TRBJ1-1, the full variable domain is EAGVTQFPSHSVIEKGQTVTLRCDPISGHDNLYWYRRVMGKEIKFLLHFVKESKQDESGMPNNRFLAERTGGTYSTLKVQPAELEDSGVYFCASSHLRNTEAFFGQGTRLTVV.

The chain combines TRBV7-6 with TRBJ2-3; no firm D call. CDR3 length: 15 amino acids. Trimming pared 5 bases from V and 1 base from J, leaving 13 bases between. The V gene's germline CDR1 is SGHVS and CDR2 FNYEAQ. The CDR3 DNA follows: TGTGCCAGCAGCCCCGAAGGCGCCGGCACAGATACGCAGTATTTT. It yields the protein CASSPEGAGTDTQYF.

A single count supports this clone. The chain has TRBV10-3 and TRBJ2-7; D is unclear. Trimming stripped 6 bases from V and 2 bases from J, with 5 bases between. There are 11 residues in the CDR3. Germline CDR1 and CDR2: ENHRY and SYGVKD. In nucleotides, the CDR3 is TGTGCCATCAGCCAAACCTACGAGCAGTACTTC. Its translation is CAISQTYEQYF.

V is TRBV5-1 and J is TRBJ2-5; a possible D gene is TRBD2 (8 bases). This CDR3 has 18 amino acids. Germline-derived CDR1 and CDR2 are SGHRS and YFSETQ. V shed 4 bases and J shed 0 bases, with 22 bases lying between them. CDR3 amino acids: CASSLRDSLLADQETQYF. The CDR3 nucleotides read TGCGCCAGCAGCCTGAGGGACAGCTTACTAGCGGACCAAGAGACCCAGTACTTC. Full variable domain (outside the CDR3, taken from reference TRBV5-1 and TRBJ2-5): KAGVTQTPRYLIKTRGQQVTLSCSPISGHRSVSWYQQTPGQGLQFLFEYFSETQRNKGNFPGRFSGRQFSNSRSEMNVSTLELGDSALYLCASSLRDSLLADQETQYFGPGTRLLVL.

The J gene is TRBJ1-5, the V gene TRBV27; TRBD1 matches at 7 bases. V trimming: 10 bases; J trimming: 0 bases; junction bases outside the gene matches: 6. This CDR3 contains 14 residues. Germline V CDR1 and CDR2: MNHEY, SMNVEV (reference sequence). The CDR3 nucleotides are TGTGCCATCACAGGGGCAGATAGCAATCAGCCCCAGCATTTT. Protein sequence: CAITGADSNQPQHF.

This chain joins TRBV10-3 and TRBJ2-1; 14 bases align to TRBD2. V shed 6 bases, J shed 0 bases, and the junction held 4 bases outside the gene matches. The CDR3 is 17 amino acids. Germline loops: CDR1 ENHRY, CDR2 SYGVKD. Here the CDR3 reads CAISGLAGGRSYNEQFF. Here the CDR3 DNA reads TGTGCCATCAGCGGACTAGCGGGAGGTCGCTCCTACAATGAGCAGTTCTTC.

The chain links TRBV19 to TRBJ2-1; 8 bases are a match to TRBD2. Losses at the gene ends were 5 bases for V and 9 bases for J; bases not matched to a gene: 9. Germline V gene sequence: CDR1 LNHDA, CDR2 SQIVND (reference sequence). The CDR3 spans 14 residues. The CDR3 DNA reads TGTGCCAGTAGTCCGGTTAAGCGGGAGAGTGAGCAGTTCTTC. Its translation: CASSPVKRESEQFF.

The chain is built from TRBV5-1 and TRBJ1-2; 8 nucleotides align to TRBD1. Germline assignment: CDR1 SGHRS and CDR2 YFSETQ. The J segment lost 4 bases and the V segment lost 4 bases, leaving 12 bases of the junction unmatched. The CDR3 contains 16 residues. The CDR3: CASSPGRGQETYGYTF. CDR3 nucleotide sequence: TGCGCCAGCAGCCCTGGTAGGGGACAGGAGACCTATGGCTACACCTTC.

The chain carries TRBV19 and TRBJ2-5; 10 positions match TRBD1. Losses at the gene ends were 7 bases for V and 5 bases for J; bases not matched to a gene: 7. CDR1 is LNHDA, CDR2 SQIVND, per germline (reference sequence). CDR3 length: 14 residues. In DNA, the CDR3 is TGTGCCAGTACTACGACAGGGGGCCGGGAGACCCAGTACTTC. This gives the protein CASTTTGGRETQYF. The full variable domain, completed using reference TRBV19 and TRBJ2-5, is DGGITQSPKYLFRKEGQNVTLSCEQNLNHDAMYWYRQDPGQGLRLIYYSQIVNDFQKGDIAEGYSVSREKKESFPLTVTSAQKNPTAFYLCASTTTGGRETQYFGPGTRLLVL.

J is TRBJ2-1 and V is TRBV19; TRBD2 is a possible D gene (6 bases). V shed 0 bases and J shed 9 bases, with 9 bases lying between them. Germline CDR1 LNHDA, CDR2 SQIVND (reference sequence). The CDR3 extends over 13 amino acids. The CDR3 loop is CASSIDGRGEQFF. The CDR3 DNA is TGTGCCAGTAGTATAGATGGGCGGGGTGAGCAGTTCTTC.

This clone was recorded only once. The V gene is TRBV7-8, the J gene TRBJ2-7; D could derive from TRBD1 or TRBD2 (5 bases each). The germline V gene has CDR1 SGHVS and CDR2 FQNEAQ. With 0 bases removed from V and 5 bases from J, the gap between germline ends came to 17 bases. The CDR3 consists of 16 residues. The CDR3 nucleotides read TGTGCCAGCAGCTTAGCAAGCGGTTGGGGCATCCACGAGCAGTACTTC. It is translated as CASSLASGWGIHEQYF. The variable domain in full, with the rest retrieved from reference TRBV7-8 and TRBJ2-7, is GAGVSQSPRYKVAKRGQDVALRCDPISGHVSLFWYQQALGQGPEFLTYFQNEAQLDKSGLPSDRFFAERPEGSVSTLKIQRTQQEDSAVYLCASSLASGWGIHEQYFGPGTRLTVT.